These 15 T cell receptor beta chains were sequenced from one sample in a study of blood T cell repertoires in COVID-19. This table comes from immunoSEQ multiplex PCR, and its TCRdb copy is limited to in-frame clones, with some not included. The table shows around 70,000 clones, with approximately 81% occurring only once. Material for sequencing was peripheral blood. These receptors came from an elderly woman with active or convalescent COVID-19.

Of note for this clone: Other DNA sequences of this sample code for an identical CDR3. V and J are TRBV7-2 and TRBJ2-1; 11 bases match TRBD1. V gave up 4 bases and J gave up 10 bases; unmatched junction bases: 6. The CDR3 runs 14 residues. The germline V gene has CDR1 SGHTA and CDR2 FQGNSA. DNA of the CDR3: TGTGCCAGCAGCTCCGGGACAGGGGGTCGGGAGCAGTTCTTC. As protein: CASSSGTGGREQFF.

The chain couples TRBV28 to TRBJ1-5; no definite D call. V was shortened by 6 bases and J by 5 bases, with 20 bases between the two germline ends. This CDR3 contains 16 residues. Germline V gives CDR1 MDHEN, CDR2 SYDVKM. As DNA, the CDR3 is TGTGCCAGCAGCACAATACAGACAACTCAATATCAGCCCCAGCATTTT. It encodes CASSTIQTTQYQPQHF.

V usage is TRBV4-3 and J usage is TRBJ2-1, with a tentative D call TRBD1 (5 bases). In germline, CDR1 is LGHNA, CDR2 YSLEER. The V end lost 0 bases, the J end lost 2 bases, and 14 bases lay between the germline ends. CDR3 length equals 17 residues. DNA for the CDR3: TGCGCCAGCAGCCAAGAACCTGGGCAGGGCGCCTACAATGAGCAGTTCTTC. This encodes CASSQEPGQGAYNEQFF.

J is TRBJ1-1 and V is TRBV29-1; maybe TRBD1 (5 bases). The CDR3 is 17 amino acids. The germline V gene has CDR1 SQVTM and CDR2 ANQGSEA. V was trimmed by 4 bases and J by 2 bases, leaving 23 bases between them. In nucleotides, the CDR3 is TGCAGCGTTGGGGGCTCAATAGCAGGGAAGGGCAACACTGAAGCTTTCTTT. Its translation is CSVGGSIAGKGNTEAFF.

CDR3 bases: TGCAGCGTTGACGACAGGGTGAACACTGAAGCTTTCTTT. Protein product: CSVDDRVNTEAFF. The chain couples TRBV29-1 to TRBJ1-1; 7 bases match TRBD1. The CDR3 consists of 13 residues. The germline V gene encodes CDR1 SQVTM and CDR2 ANQGSEA. V gave up 3 bases and J gave up 0 bases; unmatched junction bases: 1.

In this sample, this clone turned up a few times. The V and J genes are TRBV4-2 and TRBJ1-5, with a tentative D call TRBD1 (5 bases). This CDR3 region has 13 residues. The germline V gene encodes CDR1 LGHNA and CDR2 YNFKEQ. With 1 base removed from V and 9 bases from J, the gap between germline ends came to 10 bases. In DNA, the CDR3 is TGTGCCAGCAGCCAAGGAACAGGAAGGCCCCAGCATTTT. Its translation: CASSQGTGRPQHF.

On this clone itself: The germline gene is not matched at one end of the junction; a read error may be the cause. CDR3: CASNSGTRSFNEQFF. CDR3 DNA sequence: TGTGCCAGCAATTCCGGGACTAGATCCTTCAATGAGCAGTTCTTC. This sequence joins TRBV7-2 and TRBJ2-1; 8 positions match TRBD2. The CDR3 covers 15 residues. Germline V lookup: CDR1 SGHTA, CDR2 FQGNSA.

The chain recombines TRBV7-3 with TRBJ1-4; weak D call: TRBD1 (5 bases). Germline CDR1 SGHTA, CDR2 FQGTGA. This CDR3 contains 12 residues. Trimming removed 2 bases at V and 13 bases at J, with 11 bases between. The CDR3 bases are TGTGCCAGCAGCTTAGGGGCCGGCGTACTGTTTTTT. Protein: CASSLGAGVLFF.

This chain connects TRBV23-1 to TRBJ2-7; D is possibly TRBD2 (7 bases). TRBV23-1 is assigned to the ORF class and has an uncertain function. V shed 6 bases and J shed 1 base, with 19 bases lying between them. CDR3 length equals 16 residues. CDR3 in DNA: TGCGCCAGCAGGGGGAAGACAGGACTAGATTCCTACGAGCAGTACTTC. Protein product: CASRGKTGLDSYEQYF.

V usage is TRBV30 and J usage is TRBJ1-1; weak D call: TRBD1 (5 bases). Germline V CDR1 and CDR2: GTSNPN, SVGIG (reference sequence). Trimming took 3 bases from V and 7 from J, leaving 12 bases between them. The CDR3 loop spans 12 amino acids. The CDR3 region has the DNA TGTGCCTGGAGCGGGTGGGGGGGTGAAGCTTTCTTT. It codes for CAWSGWGGEAFF.

In this sample, this clone turned up a few times. This chain connects TRBV29-1 to TRBJ2-7; tentative D call: TRBD2 (6 bases). Germline lookup yields CDR1 SQVTM and CDR2 ANQGSEA. The CDR3 loop spans 12 amino acids. Trimming took off 4 bases at V and 3 bases at J, with 10 bases between the two ends. This chain's CDR3 is CSVVQGGYEQYF. The CDR3 nucleotides are TGCAGCGTTGTGCAGGGAGGCTACGAGCAGTACTTC.

This sequence joins TRBV18 and TRBJ1-4; D is ambiguous. Germline CDR1 KGHSH, CDR2 LQKENI. The CDR3 covers 19 residues. The V and J ends lost 2 bases and 4 bases respectively, with 23 bases between them. CDR3 DNA sequence: TGTGCCAGCTCACCATCCCGGAGATCAGCGGTAAAGGATAATGAAAAACTGTTTTTT. Amino acid sequence: CASSPSRRSAVKDNEKLFF.

V and J are TRBV9 and TRBJ2-2; 7 nucleotides match TRBD1. This CDR3 has 13 residues. The germline gives CDR1 SGDLS, CDR2 YYNGEE. The V gene end was trimmed by 4 bases and the J gene end by 13 bases; junction bases not matched to a gene: 10. The CDR3 sequence is CASSSRQGMGLFF. The CDR3 region has the DNA TGTGCCAGCAGCTCACGACAGGGAATGGGGCTGTTTTTT.

This sequence joins TRBV5-5 and TRBJ2-2, with TRBD2 matching 9 bases. Looked up from germline, CDR1 is SGHKS and CDR2 is YYEKEE (reference sequence). After removal of 2 bases from V and 4 bases from J, the junction contained 9 bases not matched to a gene. CDR3 length: 17 residues. This chain's CDR3 is CASSFGQRGVLTGELFF. The CDR3 DNA follows: TGTGCCAGCAGCTTCGGGCAGCGGGGGGTCCTCACCGGGGAGCTGTTTTTT.

V usage is TRBV7-2 and J usage is TRBJ2-4; 8 bases map to TRBD2. The V gene end was trimmed by 0 bases and the J gene end by 0 bases; junction bases not matched to a gene: 13. Germline CDR1 is SGHTA and CDR2 is FQGNSA. The CDR3 spans 20 residues. Written as DNA, the CDR3 is TGTGCCAGCAGCTTAGCCCCCTTGCGGGAGGTTTCGGGAGCCAAAAACATTCAGTACTTC. Its translation: CASSLAPLREVSGAKNIQYF.